Given below is one T cell receptor beta chain in context. This sample is drawn from a study of cytomegalovirus exposure and HLA in healthy donors. Amplification used 60 Vbeta primers and 13 Jbeta primers. Repertoires were generated with immunoSEQ multiplex PCR, while TCRdb's copy carries only in-frame clones and drops some. The sample records 150,000 or so clones, 74% being singletons. The germline gives CDR1 SGHDT, CDR2 YYEEEE. CDR3 length: 15 amino acids. Trimming removed 4 bases from V and 6 bases from J; junction bases left unmatched: 7. This clonotype was obtained from a man aged 30 to 39 in good health and CMV-seronegative. The chain recombines TRBV5-6 with TRBJ1-5; the match to TRBD1 covers 10 bases. The sequenced material came from PBMCs. CDR3 nucleotide sequence: TGTGCCAGCAGCCTACGGACAGGGGGGGGTCAGCCCCAGCATTTT. It is translated as CASSLRTGGGQPQHF.